This paragraph reports one T cell receptor (beta chain). Its binding antigen is unknown. No base quality information exists; no much larger clone differs at one position. V and J are truncated by 5 bases and 3 bases respectively, leaving an intervening sequence of 11 bases. CDR3 length: 13 amino acids, cysteine to phenylalanine. The kept DNA is CDR3 alone, 39 bases in frame from the first base. From the germline V gene (reference sequence), CDR1 is PRHDT and CDR2 is FYEKMQ. The approximately 40 donors, aged 6 to 90 years, were systemically healthy Caucasian individuals from Russia. Each donor gave about 9.7 milliliters of peripheral blood, drawn into EDTA-treated Vacutainer tubes. Ficoll-Paque density-gradient centrifugation was used to isolate PBMCs, with at least 7 million per sample. Total RNA, at least 5 micrograms per sample, was extracted from PBMCs with Trizol reagent. The percentages of naive CD45RAhigh/CD27high T cells were determined by flow cytometry on a PBMC aliquot from every donor.

These data belong to a study of blood T cells in healthy people across ages (dated by TCRdb to the mid-2010s). Notes on the research overall: In model experiments, template switching captured roughly one uniquely barcoded TCR beta cDNA molecule for every two T cells. The study measured age-related changes in TCR beta repertoire diversity using deep sequencing normalized with unique cDNA molecular identifiers. Donors were grouped into four age groups: young (average approximately 15 years), middle-aged (39), aged (roughly 62) and long-lived (about 89). To avoid experimental bias, donors of different ages were randomly spread across the sequencing lanes. For two donors (one aged 18 to 29 and one aged 80 or older), the study analyzed two additional independent replicas of 1 million unique cDNA reads from the same blood draw.

Study-level results and caveats: A strong correlation was found between observed TCR beta diversity and the percentage of naive T cells measured by flow cytometry. Observed TCR beta diversity per million T cells fell roughly linearly with age, and a significant reduction was already apparent by age around 40. The CMV infection status of donors was not known, potentially confounding age-related changes in expanded clonotypes. Estimates of total diversity based on one million sequenced T cells were regarded as lower bounds and as underestimates. Since profiling was done on bulk unsorted PBMCs, naive and antigen-experienced compartments could not be conclusively compared. Compared with the aged group, more naive CD4+ T cells, fewer expanded clones and increased TCR diversity were shown by the long-lived group, suggesting age selection.

Library creation used 5' RACE. The sample was run on an Illumina HiSeq 2500. A second 7 to 11 cycle PCR used a sample-barcoded 5' primer and a J-beta primer mix. Each TCR beta cDNA molecule received a unique molecular identifier from a template-switch 5' adaptor carrying 12 random nucleotides. Each sample yielded at least 2.5 million CDR3-containing paired-end reads. First-strand cDNA was synthesized from all RNA with the Mint cDNA synthesis kit, primed by a TRBC-specific oligonucleotide. Following uracil-DNA glycosylase treatment, all cDNA underwent a first 18-cycle PCR with the universal primers M1SS and BC2_uni_R. On the authors' methods: For normalization, 1 million high-quality reads, each with a distinct molecular identifier, were randomly selected from each sample. Reads with shared molecular identifiers were discarded instead of being binned into consensus sequences. CDR3 identification, clonotype clustering and error correction used MiTCR with a Q25 quality threshold and the strictest error-elimination algorithm. A nonparametric unseen species model using Euler transformation provided a lower-bound estimate of total TCR beta diversity. The public reads were reanalyzed by TCRdb: fastp trimming at Q25, MiXCR alignment, in-frame beta chains only. Each entry is one CDR3 protein sequence, shown with its most common DNA and genes. TCRdb, not the authors, supplied the V and J calls. The sample contains hundreds of thousands of distinct CDR3 sequences, roughly 64% of them found a single time. The ten most abundant clones make up approximately 23% of the sample.

Sequenced sample: blood. The rearranged chain carries TRBV13 and TRBJ2-7; the D segment could be TRBD2, given 5 matching bases. The clonotype was recovered from a man in his thirties or forties in good health. The bases are TGTGCCAGCAGCGTCCTGGCGGGCTACGAGCAGTACTTC. Its amino acids are CASSVLAGYEQYF.